This TCR beta chain was recovered during a study of molecular identifiers for immune sequencing clone quantification. CDR3 length: 17 residues. Germline values: CDR1 MGHRA, CDR2 YSYEKL. V was clipped by 0 bases and J by 4 bases; unmatched bases: 10. Using its own MiXCR run on the PCR reads, TCRdb lists one record per CDR3 protein. This table has tens of thousands of distinct CDR3 sequences, 21% appearing once. This clonotype was counted at least ten times. The TCR originated in a human donor in good health. Some libraries in this study had Jurkat cell RNA spiked in. V usage is TRBV4-1 and J usage is TRBJ2-5, with 8 bases identical to TRBD2. Sequenced input: naive CD8+ T cells from blood, with Jurkat cell RNA spiked in. Specified subset: FACS-sorted CD8+CD4-CCR7+CD45RA+ naive T cells. CDR3 DNA sequence: TGCGCCAGCAGCCAAGAACGTGTGCGGGGGGCCGGAGAGACCCAGTACTTC. Protein: CASSQERVRGAGETQYF.